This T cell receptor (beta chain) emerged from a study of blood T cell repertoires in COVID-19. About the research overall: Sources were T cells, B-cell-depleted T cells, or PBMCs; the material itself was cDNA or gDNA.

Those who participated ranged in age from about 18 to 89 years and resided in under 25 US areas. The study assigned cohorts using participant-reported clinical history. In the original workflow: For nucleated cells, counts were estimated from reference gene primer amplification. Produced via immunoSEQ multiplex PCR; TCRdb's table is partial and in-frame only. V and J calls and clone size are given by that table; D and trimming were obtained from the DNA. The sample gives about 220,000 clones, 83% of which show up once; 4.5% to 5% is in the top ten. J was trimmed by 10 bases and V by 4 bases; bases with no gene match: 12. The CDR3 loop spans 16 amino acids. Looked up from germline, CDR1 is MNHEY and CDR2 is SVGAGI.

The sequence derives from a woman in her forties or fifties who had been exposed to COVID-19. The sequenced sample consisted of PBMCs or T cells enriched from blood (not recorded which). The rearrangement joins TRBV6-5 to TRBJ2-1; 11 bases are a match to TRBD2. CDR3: CASSSTTSGEKREQFF. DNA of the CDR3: TGTGCCAGCAGTTCCACGACTAGCGGGGAGAAACGGGAGCAGTTCTTC.